The clone carrying this T cell receptor (beta chain) was seen only a few times. The target antigen is unknown. The data stem from a study of cytomegalovirus exposure and HLA in healthy donors. Overall study findings and caveats: Later findings reportedly placed an Asian-associated ancestry cluster below the approximately 620-donor mean for N-insertions. Reports credit the classifier with highly specific, highly sensitive diagnosis of cytomegalovirus status. A few V segments could not be told apart, such as TRBV6-2 and TRBV6-3, and were left out.

PCR was performed using 60 Vbeta and 13 Jbeta primers. Produced via immunoSEQ multiplex PCR; TCRdb's table is partial and in-frame only. The sample includes around 100,000 clones, roughly 80% of them seen just once. The CDR3 is made up of 12 amino acids. The germline CDR1 and CDR2 sequences are MNHEY and SVGAGI. V gave up 5 bases and J gave up 8 bases, with 12 bases separating them. The genes are TRBV6-5 and TRBJ1-2; D ambiguous. Sequencing used PBMCs. The receptor was isolated from a man aged 45 to 65 in good health and CMV-seropositive. This chain's CDR3 is CASSLTAEGYTF. DNA for the CDR3: TGTGCCAGCAGTCTAACAGCGGAGGGCTACACCTTC.